Below are 23 T cell receptor beta chains sequenced from a single sample in a study of CD8+ T cells in alopecia areata. Following extraction, RNA underwent reverse transcription to cDNA, which served as the sequencing template. Clones were sequenced by immunoSEQ multiplex PCR, and TCRdb holds only the in-frame ones, with some missing. Among approximately 180,000 clones listed, approximately 67% were seen once. Treatment given: oral pan-JAK inhibitor, 5-10 mg twice daily. This sample comprised CD4+ T cells sorted from blood, obtained around week 49, from a patient treated with tofacitinib. Receptors originate from a human donor with alopecia areata.

J is TRBJ1-2 and V is TRBV10-3, with D possibly TRBD1 on 6 matching bases. This CDR3 has 13 amino acids. Germline V gene lookup returns CDR1 ENHRY and CDR2 SYGVKD. The germline V and J ends were trimmed by 10 bases and 2 bases, with 14 bases remaining between them. This chain's CDR3 is CATRQDLNYGYTF. Here the CDR3 DNA reads TGTGCCACCAGACAGGATTTGAACTATGGCTACACCTTC.

The rearrangement links TRBV27 to TRBJ1-2; 9 nucleotides line up with TRBD1. V lost 6 bases to trimming and J lost 4 bases; unmatched junction nucleotides: 6. Germline CDR1 reads MNHEY; CDR2 reads SMNVEV (reference sequence). The CDR3 totals 14 residues. CDR3 DNA sequence: TGTGCCAGCAGGACACAGGGGGCTATCTATGGCTACACCTTC. It codes for CASRTQGAIYGYTF.

This clone was detected only a few times. The V gene is TRBV19, the J gene TRBJ1-2; D is perhaps TRBD1 (6 bases). The CDR3 runs 15 residues. Germline-derived CDR1 and CDR2 are LNHDA and SQIVND (reference sequence). With 3 bases removed from V and 0 bases from J, the gap between germline ends came to 11 bases. The CDR3 here is CASSMIAGANYGYTF. Here the CDR3 DNA reads TGTGCCAGTAGTATGATAGCAGGGGCTAACTATGGCTACACCTTC.

This clone was picked up a small number of times. The chain uses TRBV30 and TRBJ2-7; 8 bases agree with TRBD2. This CDR3 contains 15 residues. With V trimmed by 0 bases and J by 2 bases, 6 bases remained unmatched. CDR1 GTSNPN and CDR2 SVGIG come from the germline V gene (reference sequence). CDR3 coding DNA: TGTGCCTGGAGTGTCGGGGGGACTAGAGCCTACGAGCAGTACTTC. This gives the protein CAWSVGGTRAYEQYF. The complete variable domain, with remaining parts taken from reference TRBV30 and TRBJ2-7, reads SQTIHQWPATLVQPVGSPLSLECTVEGTSNPNLYWYRQAAGRGLQLLFYSVGIGQISSEVPQNLSASRPQDRQFILSSKKLLLSDSGFYLCAWSVGGTRAYEQYFGPGTRLTVT.

The chain couples TRBV10-3 to TRBJ1-1; TRBD1 might be the D (5 bases). V lost 9 bases and J 1 base, leaving 6 bases between the germline ends. CDR1 and CDR2 (germline): ENHRY, SYGVKD. This CDR3 comprises 11 residues. In DNA form, the CDR3 reads TGTGCCATGGGGACGAACACTGAAGCTTTCTTT. Amino acid sequence: CAMGTNTEAFF.

CDR3 sequence reads: CASSPWTERNQPQHF. Written as DNA, the CDR3 is TGTGCCAGCAGCCCCTGGACAGAGAGAAATCAGCCCCAGCATTTT. The genes are TRBV7-2 and TRBJ1-5; D possibly corresponds to TRBD1 (6 bases). V was shortened by 5 bases and J by 4 bases, with 15 bases between the two germline ends. This CDR3 spans 15 amino acids. Germline-derived CDR1 and CDR2 are SGHTA and FQGNSA.

The V gene is TRBV7-8, the J gene TRBJ1-2; D uncertain. Trimming shortened V by 5 bases and J by 2 bases, and 9 bases separated the two germline ends. CDR1 is SGHVS, CDR2 FQNEAQ, per germline. This CDR3 spans 13 amino acids. The CDR3 region has the DNA TGTGCCAGCAGCGACGCCGGGAACTATGGCTACACCTTC. Protein sequence: CASSDAGNYGYTF.

J is TRBJ2-7 and V is TRBV25-1, with D hard to call. In germline, CDR1 is MGHDK, CDR2 SYGVNS. CDR3 length: 15 amino acids. The germline V and J ends were trimmed by 3 bases and 2 bases, with 14 bases remaining between them. This CDR3 is CASSESLVGTYEQYF. In DNA form, the CDR3 reads TGTGCCAGCAGTGAGTCGTTAGTGGGTACCTACGAGCAGTACTTC.

This clone was observed a few times. Here the CDR3 reads CASSRQGASYVGYTF. The CDR3 nucleotides read TGTGCCAGCAGTCGACAGGGGGCATCATATGTTGGCTACACCTTC. The V and J genes are TRBV5-6 and TRBJ1-2, with TRBD1 identical over 10 bases. This CDR3 is 15 amino acids long. Germline assignment: CDR1 SGHDT and CDR2 YYEEEE. Losses at the gene ends were 5 bases for V and 7 bases for J; bases not matched to a gene: 11.

The genes are TRBV6-6 and TRBJ1-5; no clear D. This CDR3 is 15 amino acids long. CDR1 is MNHNY and CDR2 is SVGAGI in the germline V gene (reference sequence). V was shortened by 6 bases and J by 0 bases, with 12 bases between the two germline ends. As DNA, the CDR3 is TGTGCCAGCAGGCCCTTGGGGTATAGCAATCAGCCCCAGCATTTT. It yields the protein CASRPLGYSNQPQHF.

This clone has more than one count but fewer than ten. V gene TRBV19 combines with J gene TRBJ2-2, with 10 bases aligning to TRBD1. Losses at the gene ends were 6 bases for V and 3 bases for J; bases not matched to a gene: 10. The CDR3 has 17 residues. Germline CDR1 reads LNHDA; CDR2 reads SQIVND (reference sequence). CDR3 protein: CASRASGTGDDTGELFF. The DNA of the CDR3 is TGTGCCAGTAGAGCTTCCGGGACAGGGGACGACACCGGGGAGCTGTTTTTT.

The genes are TRBV2 and TRBJ1-2; TRBD1 aligns across 7 bases. Germline trimming cut 7 bases from V and 12 bases from J; bases unmatched to any gene: 14. CDR3 size: 13 residues. The germline V gene encodes CDR1 SNHLY and CDR2 FYNNEI. The CDR3 DNA sequence: TGTGCCAGCAAAATACGACAGGGCATATTGGACACCTTC. This gives the protein CASKIRQGILDTF.

This clone came up a few times. V usage is TRBV20-1 and J usage is TRBJ1-2; no reliable D call. Trimming removed 0 bases from V and 8 bases from J, with 7 bases in between. The CDR3 has 11 residues. Looked up from germline, CDR1 is DFQATT and CDR2 is SNEGSKA (reference sequence). The CDR3, as DNA: TGCAGTGCTAGAGAGAAAGAAGGCTACACCTTC. It specifies CSAREKEGYTF.

This chain joins TRBV7-8 and TRBJ1-5, with D uncertain. Germline V lookup: CDR1 SGHVS, CDR2 FQNEAQ. The germline V and J ends were trimmed by 1 base and 5 bases, with 9 bases remaining between them. The CDR3 spans 14 residues. CDR3 sequence: CASSLGPGDQPQHF. The CDR3 coding sequence is TGTGCCAGCAGCTTAGGTCCCGGGGATCAGCCCCAGCATTTT. The variable domain in full, completed from reference TRBV7-8 and TRBJ1-5, reads GAGVSQSPRYKVAKRGQDVALRCDPISGHVSLFWYQQALGQGPEFLTYFQNEAQLDKSGLPSDRFFAERPEGSVSTLKIQRTQQEDSAVYLCASSLGPGDQPQHFGDGTRLSIL.

This clone occurred once. V gene TRBV29-1 combines with J gene TRBJ2-4, with no clear D. Germline V gives CDR1 SQVTM, CDR2 ANQGSEA. The CDR3 spans 13 residues. The V end was cut by 6 bases, the J end by 7 bases, with 16 bases between. This CDR3 reads CSVAQQTANIQYF. CDR3 DNA sequence: TGCAGCGTCGCCCAACAGACGGCGAACATTCAGTACTTC.

This clone was picked up many times. Different DNA sequences within this sample yield the same CDR3. The genes are TRBV5-1 and TRBJ2-3; 10 nucleotides line up with TRBD2. The ends lost 4 bases at V and 4 bases at J; junction bases unmatched: 3. The CDR3 length is 14 residues. The germline V gene has CDR1 SGHRS and CDR2 YFSETQ. The CDR3 DNA sequence: TGCGCCAGCAGCCTTGGGACTAGCGCAGATACGCAGTATTTT. Its translation: CASSLGTSADTQYF.

The chain uses TRBV7-2 and TRBJ2-6; 7 positions agree with TRBD2. Germline CDR1 is SGHTA and CDR2 is FQGNSA. V dropped 6 bases and J dropped 4; count of bases not matched to a gene: 9. This CDR3 is built from 16 residues. The CDR3 spells CASRYGGLGGANVLTF. CDR3 in DNA: TGTGCCAGCAGGTACGGCGGACTAGGAGGGGCCAACGTCCTGACTTTC.

The V gene is TRBV29-1, the J gene TRBJ1-2; 9 bases are a match to TRBD1. CDR3 size: 17 residues. The trim removed 2 bases at V and 2 bases at J, leaving 12 bases unmatched. In germline, CDR1 is SQVTM, CDR2 ANQGSEA. CDR3 in amino acids: CSVEHTSGTGKNYGYTF. CDR3 DNA: TGCAGCGTTGAACACACCTCCGGGACAGGGAAAAACTATGGCTACACCTTC.

The rearrangement joins TRBV29-1 to TRBJ2-3; no clear D gene. V lost 4 bases, J lost 8 bases, and 7 bases lay in between. The CDR3 is made up of 10 amino acids. Germline CDR1 SQVTM, CDR2 ANQGSEA. The CDR3 bases are TGCAGCGTTGGTTCTGGTACGCAGTATTTT. Translating gives CSVGSGTQYF.

V gene TRBV5-1 combines with J gene TRBJ2-3; TRBD1 is a possible D gene (5 bases). The CDR3 runs 16 residues. V was shortened by 0 bases and J by 3 bases, with 14 bases between the two germline ends. Germline lookup yields CDR1 SGHRS and CDR2 YFSETQ. This chain's CDR3 is CASSLARVLSTDTQYF. In nucleotides, the CDR3 is TGCGCCAGCAGCTTGGCCAGGGTCCTCTCGACAGATACGCAGTATTTT.

This chain connects TRBV27 to TRBJ2-3; D is undetermined. CDR3 length: 13 amino acids. From germline, CDR1 is MNHEY and CDR2 SMNVEV (reference sequence). V was shortened by 2 bases and J by 2 bases, with 5 bases between the two germline ends. The CDR3 region is CASSLQYTDTQYF. In nucleotides, the CDR3 is TGTGCCAGCAGTTTACAGTACACAGATACGCAGTATTTT.

This clone has more than one count but fewer than ten. This chain connects TRBV10-3 to TRBJ2-6; tentative D call: TRBD2 (5 bases). This CDR3 region has 15 residues. Germline CDR1 is ENHRY and CDR2 is SYGVKD. Trimming shortened V by 8 bases and J by 2 bases, and 13 bases separated the two germline ends. CDR3 sequence: CAIRGSGAGANVLTF. The CDR3 region has the DNA TGTGCCATCCGGGGAAGCGGAGCTGGGGCCAACGTCCTGACTTTC.

This clone has a handful of counts. The V gene is TRBV7-2, the J gene TRBJ2-7; D is uncertain. Germline CDR1 is SGHTA and CDR2 is FQGNSA. The CDR3 runs 12 residues. Deletions cut 4 bases from V and 5 bases from J, with 9 bases between. CDR3 DNA: TGTGCCAGCAGCTCAACGGGCAACGAGCAGTACTTC. It yields the protein CASSSTGNEQYF.